The sequence of this TCR beta chain was determined in a study of cytomegalovirus exposure and HLA in healthy donors. The germline V gene encodes CDR1 SNHLY and CDR2 FYNNEI. V dropped 3 bases and J dropped 6 bases, with 11 bases sitting between them. This CDR3 spans 13 amino acids. PCR primers comprised 60 Vbeta and 13 Jbeta primers. Sequenced by immunoSEQ multiplex PCR; TCRdb stores in-frame clones only, minus some. Listed are 150,000 or so clones; approximately 1.7% falls within the top ten. The receptor's source is a man aged 18-30 years in good health and CMV-seronegative. Source material: PBMCs. This chain links TRBV2 with TRBJ1-1; possibly TRBD1 for D (6 bases). CDR3 DNA sequence: TGTGCCAGCAGTGAGAGGGGGGGCCCTGAAGCTTTCTTT. Its translation is CASSERGGPEAFF.